The rows below give T cell receptor beta chains drawn from one sample of a study of STAT5B mutations in CD4+ large granular lymphocyte leukemia. The assay was immunoSEQ multiplex PCR, and TCRdb's table has in-frame clones only and misses some. Here the sample spans 31,000 or so clones, more than 65% being singletons. Source material: CD4+ T cells from blood buffy coats. The receptors come from a human donor in good health. The CDR3 runs from the conserved cysteine through the conserved F or W. A D gene is named only where the DNA matches it firmly. A row's size may be missing; if present it is once, few, many or a size class.

clone_size	v_call	j_call	d_call	cdr3_aa	cdr3_nt
NA	TRBV6-5	TRBJ1-6	TRBD1	CASIQGQGGSPLHF	TGTGCCAGCATACAGGGACAGGGAGGGTCACCCCTCCACTTT
NA	TRBV18	TRBJ2-3	NA	CASSPNPGDTQYF	TGTGCCAGCTCCCCTAACCCGGGGGATACGCAGTATTTT
NA	TRBV7-2	TRBJ1-4	TRBD1	CASSLHGTGAEKLFF	TGTGCCAGCAGCTTACACGGGACAGGGGCTGAAAAACTGTTTTTT
NA	TRBV5-5	TRBJ2-1	NA	CASSLGERDPFF	TGTGCCAGCAGCTTGGGAGAGAGGGACCCGTTCTTC
NA	TRBV5-1	TRBJ2-7	TRBD1	CASSFRPGTGYDEQYF	TGCGCCAGCAGCTTCCGGCCCGGGACAGGGTATGACGAGCAGTACTTC
few	TRBV6-5	TRBJ2-7	TRBD2	CASSTGLTQYEQYF	TGTGCCAGCAGTACGGGACTAACCCAATACGAGCAGTACTTC
NA	TRBV11-2	TRBJ1-1	NA	CASCPLRVGMNTEAFF	TGTGCCAGCTGCCCCTTGAGGGTTGGGATGAACACTGAAGCTTTCTTT
NA	TRBV6-5	TRBJ1-3	TRBD1	CASSSPQGSSGNTIYF	TGTGCCAGCAGTTCCCCACAGGGGAGTTCTGGAAACACCATATATTTT
NA	TRBV7-9	TRBJ1-2	NA	CASSLLRTSYGYTF	TGTGCCAGCAGCTTACTCAGGACGAGCTATGGCTACACCTTC
NA	TRBV27	TRBJ1-2	NA	CASSRGGRVTGYTF	TGTGCCAGCAGTCGAGGAGGGAGGGTAACTGGCTACACCTTC
NA	TRBV30	TRBJ2-3	NA	CAWSVKDTQYF	TGTGCCTGGAGTGTAAAAGATACGCAGTATTTT
NA	TRBV6-5	TRBJ1-2	TRBD1	CASSQQGVLGYTF	TGTGCCAGCAGTCAGCAGGGGGTCCTTGGCTACACCTTC
once	TRBV5-1	TRBJ1-3	NA	CASSPDSSGNTIYF	TGCGCCAGCAGCCCTGACTCCTCTGGAAACACCATATATTTT
NA	TRBV5-1	TRBJ2-1	TRBD1	CASSLGHTGVDEQFF	TGCGCCAGCAGCTTGGGGCACACAGGGGTCGATGAGCAGTTCTTC
NA	TRBV9	TRBJ2-5	NA	CASSVEGLKETQYF	TGTGCCAGCAGCGTAGAGGGACTTAAAGAGACCCAGTACTTC
NA	TRBV28	TRBJ1-5	TRBD1	CASSSTGGTQPQHF	TGTGCCAGCAGTTCTACAGGGGGCACTCAGCCCCAGCATTTT
NA	TRBV7-6	TRBJ2-1	NA	CASSLQGRGVDEQFF	TGTGCCAGCAGCTTACAGGGAAGGGGTGTTGATGAGCAGTTCTTC
NA	TRBV6-1	TRBJ1-4	NA	CASRPGRSTNEKLFF	TGTGCCAGCAGACCCGGACGATCAACTAATGAAAAACTGTTTTTT
NA	TRBV25-1	TRBJ1-6	NA	CASSAMWGKNSPLHF	TGTGCCAGCAGCGCCATGTGGGGAAAGAATTCACCCCTCCACTTT
NA	TRBV6-1	TRBJ2-5	TRBD1	CASSERATGGETQYF	TGTGCCAGCAGTGAAAGGGCAACAGGGGGAGAGACCCAGTACTTC
NA	TRBV18	TRBJ2-7	NA	CASSPPEGTYEQYF	TGTGCCAGCTCACCACCGGAGGGGACCTACGAGCAGTACTTC
NA	TRBV18	TRBJ2-1	TRBD2	CASYDSVAGGNEQFF	TGTGCCAGCTACGACTCAGTAGCGGGAGGCAATGAGCAGTTCTTC
NA	TRBV5-1	TRBJ2-7	NA	CASSPTPSYEQYF	TGCGCCAGCAGCCCCACCCCCTCCTACGAGCAGTACTTC
few	TRBV4-3	TRBJ2-4	NA	CASSQDPRTSKNIQYF	TGCGCCAGCAGCCAAGATCCGAGGACGAGCAAAAACATTCAGTACTTC
NA	TRBV30	TRBJ2-7	NA	CAWSVFTRGFYEQYF	TGTGCCTGGAGTGTGTTTACCAGGGGTTTCTACGAGCAGTACTTC
few	TRBV9	TRBJ1-2	NA	CASSVGEGNYGYTF	TGTGCCAGCAGCGTAGGTGAAGGTAACTATGGCTACACCTTC
few	TRBV27	TRBJ1-2	TRBD1	CASSRGDSLYGYTF	TGTGCCAGCAGTCGGGGGGACAGCCTCTATGGCTACACCTTC
NA	TRBV27	TRBJ2-3	NA	CASSLAGATGTQYF	TGTGCCAGCAGTTTAGCGGGGGCCACTGGTACGCAGTATTTT
few	TRBV5-1	TRBJ1-1	NA	CASSLVTDTEAFF	TGCGCCAGCAGCTTGGTGACGGACACTGAAGCTTTCTTT
NA	TRBV7-9	TRBJ1-1	NA	CASSLSLGNTEAFF	TGTGCCAGCAGCTTAAGTTTGGGGAACACTGAAGCTTTCTTT
NA	TRBV27	TRBJ2-5	NA	CASSSFRGVVETQYF	TGTGCCAGCAGTTCCTTTAGGGGGGTGGTCGAGACCCAGTACTTC
few	TRBV6-6	TRBJ2-2	NA	CASSYSGDLSTGELFF	TGTGCCAGCAGTTACTCTGGGGACCTCTCTACCGGGGAGCTGTTTTTT
NA	TRBV6-5	TRBJ1-2	NA	CASSYSASPNYGYTF	TGTGCCAGCAGTTACTCGGCGAGTCCTAACTATGGCTACACCTTC
few	TRBV12-5	TRBJ1-5	NA	CASGLSVDQPQHF	TGTGCTAGTGGTTTGTCAGTGGATCAGCCCCAGCATTTT
NA	TRBV6-5	TRBJ1-1	NA	CASYQQGVYTEAFF	TGTGCCAGTTATCAACAGGGAGTCTACACTGAAGCTTTCTTT
once	TRBV5-5	TRBJ1-5	NA	CASSPYGGDNQPQHF	TGTGCCAGCAGCCCTTACGGAGGGGATAATCAGCCCCAGCATTTT
once	TRBV28	TRBJ1-1	NA	CASRPLNTEAFF	TGTGCCAGCAGACCGTTGAACACTGAAGCTTTCTTT
NA	TRBV5-1	TRBJ2-7	NA	CASSPRTGSYEQYF	TGCGCCAGCAGCCCTCGGACGGGATCCTACGAGCAGTACTTC
NA	TRBV27	TRBJ2-7	NA	CASSFTQVRTYEQYF	TGTGCCAGCAGTTTCACTCAGGTCCGGACCTACGAGCAGTACTTC
NA	TRBV15	TRBJ1-6	NA	CATSRVGVSSSPLHF	TGTGCCACCAGCAGAGTCGGGGTTTCGAGTTCACCCCTCCACTTT
NA	TRBV4-3	TRBJ1-4	NA	CASSLRVNEKLFF	TGCGCCAGCAGCCTACGGGTTAATGAAAAACTGTTTTTT
NA	TRBV5-5	TRBJ2-2	NA	CASSLMEPNTGELFF	TGTGCCAGCAGCTTGATGGAGCCGAACACCGGGGAGCTGTTTTTT
NA	TRBV6-1	TRBJ2-7	NA	CASSTGGVEYEQYF	TGTGCCAGCAGTACAGGAGGGGTTGAATACGAGCAGTACTTC
NA	TRBV4-3	TRBJ2-7	NA	CASSQVRDYEQYF	TGCGCCAGCAGCCAAGTTCGGGACTACGAGCAGTACTTC
NA	TRBV7-2	TRBJ2-2	TRBD2	CATPRTGGTFTGELFF	TGTGCCACCCCCCGAACGGGGGGAACCTTCACCGGGGAGCTGTTTTTT
NA	TRBV10-3	TRBJ2-4	TRBD1	CAISADRGHDKNIQYF	TGTGCCATCAGTGCTGACAGGGGGCATGACAAAAACATTCAGTACTTC
NA	TRBV7-2	TRBJ2-1	TRBD2	CASSLLADTYNEQFF	TGTGCCAGCAGCTTACTAGCGGACACCTACAATGAGCAGTTCTTC
NA	TRBV6-6	TRBJ1-4	TRBD1	CASSYRGLDEKLFF	TGTGCCAGCAGTTACAGGGGGCTGGATGAAAAACTGTTTTTT
NA	TRBV30	TRBJ2-2	TRBD2	CAWSLAGGLLFANTGELFF	TGTGCCTGGAGCCTAGCGGGGGGCCTCCTGTTCGCGAACACCGGGGAGCTGTTTTTT
few	TRBV11-2	TRBJ2-2	TRBD1	CASTLDRGLGELFF	TGTGCCAGCACCCTCGACAGGGGGCTAGGGGAGCTGTTTTTT
NA	TRBV4-3	TRBJ1-2	TRBD1	CASSQGEGGRYGYTF	TGCGCCAGCAGCCAAGGGGAAGGGGGCCGATATGGCTACACCTTC
NA	TRBV2	TRBJ2-4	NA	CASRFALAKNIQYF	TGTGCCAGCAGGTTTGCCCTAGCCAAAAACATTCAGTACTTC
NA	TRBV7-2	TRBJ2-2	NA	CASSYDGTGELFF	TGTGCCAGCAGCTACGACGGTACCGGGGAGCTGTTTTTT
once	TRBV5-1	TRBJ1-1	NA	CASSSTNWAGGAEAFF	TGCGCCAGCAGCTCCACAAATTGGGCCGGGGGGGCTGAAGCTTTCTTT
NA	TRBV28	TRBJ1-1	TRBD1	CASTLPGQINTEAFF	TGTGCCAGCACCCTTCCGGGACAGATAAACACTGAAGCTTTCTTT
NA	TRBV18	TRBJ2-3	TRBD2	CASSPQNKRGPDTQYF	TGTGCCAGCTCACCACAGAATAAGCGGGGACCAGATACGCAGTATTTT
NA	TRBV28	TRBJ2-2	TRBD2	CASSSYPALAGTTGELFF	TGTGCCAGCAGTTCCTACCCTGCCCTAGCGGGTACGACCGGGGAGCTGTTTTTT